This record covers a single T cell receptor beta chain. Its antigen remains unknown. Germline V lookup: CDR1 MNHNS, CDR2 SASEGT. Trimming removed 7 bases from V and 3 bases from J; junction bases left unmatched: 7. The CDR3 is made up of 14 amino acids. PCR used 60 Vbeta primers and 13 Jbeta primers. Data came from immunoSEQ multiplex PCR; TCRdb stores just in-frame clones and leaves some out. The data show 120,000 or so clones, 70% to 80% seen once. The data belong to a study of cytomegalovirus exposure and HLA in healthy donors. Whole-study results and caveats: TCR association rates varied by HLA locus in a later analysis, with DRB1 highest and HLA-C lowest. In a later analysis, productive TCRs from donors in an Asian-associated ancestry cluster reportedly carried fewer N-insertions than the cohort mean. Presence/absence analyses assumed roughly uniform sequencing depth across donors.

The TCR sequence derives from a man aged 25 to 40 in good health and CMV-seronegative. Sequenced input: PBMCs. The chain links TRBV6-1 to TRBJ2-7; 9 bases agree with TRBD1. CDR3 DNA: TGTGCCAGCATCGAACCGGGACAGGGCTACGAGCAGTACTTC. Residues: CASIEPGQGYEQYF.